This T cell receptor (beta chain) came from a study of cytomegalovirus exposure and HLA in healthy donors. Findings of the study overall: Sequence variants that were highly shared formed a cluster that was likely a sequencing artifact. In a later analysis, most CMV-associated TCR beta chains appeared HLA-restricted.

As for this clone: Its target is unknown.

Vbeta (60) and Jbeta (13) primers were used in the PCR. Profiling relied on immunoSEQ multiplex PCR, and the TCRdb table lists in-frame clones only, not all of them. This table holds under 100,000 clones, 70% to 80% found once. This CDR3 contains 17 residues. Germline V gene lookup returns CDR1 WSHSY and CDR2 SAAADI. V was pared by 7 bases and J by 3 bases, with 17 bases of the junction left unmatched. The V gene is TRBV10-2, the J gene TRBJ2-7, with TRBD2 matching over 8 bases. The sample comprised PBMCs. The TCR sequence derives from a man between 25 and 39 years old in good health and CMV-seronegative. DNA of the CDR3: TGCGCCAGCACCGGGGGGGGCAGACGAAAAGGCATCTACGAGCAGTACTTC. It specifies CASTGGGRRKGIYEQYF.